The clone carrying this T cell receptor (beta chain) was counted a few times. Its target is not known. The data stem from a study of early T cells in non-severe SARS-CoV-2 infection. Losses at the gene ends were 8 bases for V and 8 bases for J; bases not matched to a gene: 10. The CDR3 sequence is 14 residues long. General study points: VDJdb matches were skewed toward anti-spike CD8 T cell responses.

Individual cDNA molecules received unique molecular identifiers during library preparation. TCRdb re-derived calls from the 5' RACE reads in MiXCR, one entry per CDR3 protein. The data contain approximately 66,000 distinct CDR3 sequences, more than 10% of them singletons. The TCR sequence derives from an adult who was a healthcare worker with PCR-confirmed SARS-CoV-2 infection or an uninfected control (not recorded which). The donor label of this sample is uncertain. Material: whole blood, obtained at baseline. This sequence joins TRBV12-3 or TRBV12-4 and TRBJ2-1, with 9 bases aligning to TRBD2. CDR3 amino acids: CASLRGGHPHEQFF. CDR3 in DNA: TGTGCCAGCTTGCGGGGGGGCCACCCCCATGAGCAGTTCTTC.